Listed below are T cell receptor beta chains from one sample, sequenced in a study of beta chain features in type 1 diabetes. Sequencing used immunoSEQ multiplex PCR; TCRdb keeps in-frame clones, though not all of them. This sample carries around 340,000 clones, less than 9.5% of them seen once, and the ten largest clones take less than 0.45%. The sample consisted of central memory CD4+ T cells from blood. Every receptor here comes from a woman under 30 in good health. CDR3s include the opening cysteine and the closing phenylalanine or tryptophan. A D gene is named only where the DNA matches it firmly. Rows give clone size only sometimes, using once, few, many, or a class for an expanded clone.

J gene | V gene | D gene | clone size | CDR3 protein | CDR3 DNA
TRBJ2-1 | TRBV20-1 | - | few | CSAPLASEQFF | TGCAGTGCCCCTTTAGCCAGTGAGCAGTTCTTC
TRBJ2-2 | TRBV6-6 | TRBD1 | few | CASIDRGNTGELFF | TGTGCCAGCATCGACAGGGGGAACACCGGGGAGCTGTTTTTT
TRBJ1-4 | TRBV2 | - | - | CASSDRTTNEKLFF | TGTGCCAGCAGTGACCGGACAACTAATGAAAAACTGTTTTTT
TRBJ1-3 | TRBV9 | TRBD1 | - | CASSPGGQSSGNTIYF | TGTGCCAGCAGCCCAGGGGGCCAAAGCTCTGGAAACACCATATATTTT
TRBJ1-2 | TRBV7-8 | TRBD1 | - | CASSLVRTGNQGGYTF | TGTGCCAGCAGCTTAGTACGGACAGGGAATCAAGGTGGCTACACCTTC
TRBJ2-7 | TRBV28 | TRBD2 | many | CASSSGLAGEIGSEQYF | TGTGCCAGCAGTTCGGGACTAGCGGGAGAGATAGGGAGCGAGCAGTACTTC
TRBJ1-4 | TRBV28 | TRBD1 | - | CASSSGNRGNEKLFF | TGTGCCAGCAGTTCCGGGAACAGGGGGAATGAAAAACTGTTTTTT
TRBJ2-4 | TRBV18 | - | - | CASSPVSGSDIQYF | TGTGCCAGCTCACCTGTGTCCGGGTCGGACATTCAGTACTTC
TRBJ2-3 | TRBV11-1 | - | few | CASSIGGHSDTQYF | TGTGCCAGCAGCATCGGGGGGCACTCAGATACGCAGTATTTT
TRBJ1-5 | TRBV18 | - | - | CASSLHRDGNQPQHF | TGTGCCAGCTCACTTCACAGGGATGGCAATCAGCCCCAGCATTTT
TRBJ2-6 | TRBV4-3 | - | - | CASSQGSAGANVLTF | TGCGCCAGCAGCCAAGGGTCGGCCGGGGCCAACGTCCTGACTTTC
TRBJ2-3 | TRBV11-2 | - | few | CASSPQRGTDTQYF | TGTGCCAGCAGCCCTCAGAGGGGCACAGATACGCAGTATTTT
TRBJ1-3 | TRBV4-1 | - | few | CASSLFWGAGNTIYF | TGCGCCAGCAGCCTCTTCTGGGGAGCTGGAAACACCATATATTTT
TRBJ1-1 | TRBV27 | TRBD1 | few | CASSLVLGTGGLNTEAFF | TGTGCCAGCAGTTTAGTTTTGGGGACAGGGGGGTTAAACACTGAAGCTTTCTTT
TRBJ1-2 | TRBV5-1 | TRBD1 | few | CASSTMTGANYGYTF | TGCGCCAGCAGCACCATGACAGGGGCTAACTATGGCTACACCTTC
TRBJ2-5 | TRBV28 | TRBD2 | few | CASSSLAGVWGETQYF | TGTGCCAGCAGTTCCCTAGCGGGAGTTTGGGGAGAGACCCAGTACTTC
TRBJ2-5 | TRBV7-9 | TRBD2 | - | CASSSGTTQETQYF | TGTGCCAGCAGCTCTGGGACTACCCAAGAGACCCAGTACTTC
TRBJ2-7 | TRBV9 | - | few | CASSVDSQGTYEQYF | TGTGCCAGCAGCGTAGATTCCCAGGGGACCTACGAGCAGTACTTC
TRBJ2-7 | TRBV7-8 | TRBD1 | many | CASSYRDRASYEQYF | TGTGCCAGCAGCTACCGGGACAGGGCCTCCTACGAGCAGTACTTC
TRBJ2-5 | TRBV10-3 | - | - | CAISVRETQYF | TGTGCCATCAGTGTAAGAGAGACCCAGTACTTC
TRBJ2-5 | TRBV5-1 | TRBD1 | - | CASSRVGQGIRETQYF | TGCGCCAGCAGCCGCGTCGGACAGGGGATCCGGGAGACCCAGTACTTC
TRBJ2-7 | TRBV11-3 | - | - | CASSPVISYEQYF | TGTGCCAGCAGCCCCGTCATCTCCTACGAGCAGTACTTC
TRBJ1-1 | TRBV5-6 | - | - | CASSETITGEAEAFF | TGTGCCAGCAGCGAAACTATAACAGGTGAGGCTGAAGCTTTCTTT
TRBJ2-7 | TRBV9 | - | - | CASSPGLLGYGAAYEQYF | TGTGCCAGCAGCCCGGGGTTGTTAGGGTATGGGGCAGCCTACGAGCAGTACTTC
TRBJ2-5 | TRBV2 | - | few | CASSILEETQYF | TGTGCCAGCAGTATCTTGGAGGAGACCCAGTACTTC
TRBJ2-1 | TRBV25-1 | - | many | CASSESPFYNEQFF | TGTGCCAGCAGTGAATCACCTTTCTACAATGAGCAGTTCTTC
TRBJ2-2 | TRBV4-2 | - | few | CASSQALRGNTGELFF | TGTGCCAGCAGCCAAGCGCTCAGGGGGAACACCGGGGAGCTGTTTTTT
TRBJ2-1 | TRBV2 | - | few | CASSEIGQNEQFF | TGTGCCAGCAGTGAAATCGGACAGAATGAGCAGTTCTTC
TRBJ2-3 | TRBV15 | - | - | CATSREGPLTQYF | TGTGCCACCAGCAGAGAAGGCCCTCTTACGCAGTATTTT
TRBJ2-5 | TRBV2 | - | few | CASSTGEETQYF | TGTGCCAGCAGTACAGGTGAAGAGACCCAGTACTTC
TRBJ2-3 | TRBV10-3 | - | - | CAISEALALSTDTQYF | TGTGCCATCAGCGAAGCGCTAGCACTAAGCACAGATACGCAGTATTTT
TRBJ2-3 | TRBV6-5 | TRBD2 | - | CASSWGGSSDTQYF | TGTGCCAGCAGTTGGGGCGGGAGTTCAGATACGCAGTATTTT
TRBJ2-3 | TRBV7-2 | - | many | CASRVEMGAQYF | TGTGCCAGCAGGGTTGAAATGGGGGCGCAGTATTTT
TRBJ1-5 | TRBV4-1 | TRBD1 | - | CASSQDETGMYQPQHF | TGCGCCAGCAGCCAAGATGAGACAGGGATGTATCAGCCCCAGCATTTT
TRBJ2-2 | TRBV4-3 | - | once | CASSRPNTGELFF | TGCGCCAGCAGCCGCCCGAACACCGGGGAGCTGTTTTTT
TRBJ2-6 | TRBV7-8 | TRBD2 | - | CASSPGTSTSSGANVLTF | TGTGCCAGCAGCCCCGGGACTAGCACCTCCTCTGGGGCCAACGTCCTGACTTTC
TRBJ2-7 | TRBV18 | TRBD1 | - | CASSPGTGTIEQYF | TGTGCCAGCTCCCCTGGGACAGGGACGATCGAGCAGTACTTC
TRBJ2-1 | TRBV9 | - | few | CASSVAARGVYNEQFF | TGTGCCAGCAGCGTAGCTGCCAGGGGCGTCTACAATGAGCAGTTCTTC
TRBJ2-6 | TRBV29-1 | TRBD1 | few | CSVRDSNSGANVLTF | TGCAGCGTCCGGGACAGCAACTCTGGGGCCAACGTCCTGACTTTC
TRBJ2-5 | TRBV7-2 | - | - | CASSGRSQETQYF | TGTGCCAGCAGCGGGCGGAGTCAAGAGACCCAGTACTTC
TRBJ1-4 | TRBV28 | - | - | CASSRADSRNEKLFF | TGTGCCAGCAGTCGCGCCGACAGCCGTAATGAAAAACTGTTTTTT
TRBJ1-5 | TRBV6-6 | - | - | CASSYNGQASNQPQHF | TGTGCCAGCAGTTACAACGGGCAGGCGAGCAATCAGCCCCAGCATTTT
TRBJ2-2 | TRBV18 | - | - | CASSPGRTGELFF | TGTGCCAGCTCACCAGGGAGAACCGGGGAGCTGTTTTTT
TRBJ2-5 | TRBV5-6 | - | - | CASSSGLLKETQYF | TGTGCCAGCAGCAGCGGGCTCCTTAAAGAGACCCAGTACTTC
TRBJ2-2 | TRBV27 | TRBD2 | - | CASSFTRTSGFTGELFF | TGTGCCAGCAGTTTTACCCGGACTAGCGGGTTCACCGGGGAGCTGTTTTTT
TRBJ2-2 | TRBV4-3 | - | - | CASSQEAGRTGELFF | TGCGCCAGCAGCCAAGAGGCAGGGAGGACCGGGGAGCTGTTTTTT
TRBJ2-1 | TRBV27 | - | few | CASRRGDWTKAQFF | TGTGCCAGCAGGCGAGGTGATTGGACTAAGGCGCAGTTCTTC
TRBJ2-7 | TRBV28 | TRBD1 | few | CASSAGQDNSYEQYF | TGTGCCAGCAGTGCGGGACAGGATAACTCCTACGAGCAGTACTTC
TRBJ2-7 | TRBV29-1 | - | few | CSVSQFAGAYGEQYF | TGCAGCGTTTCCCAGTTCGCAGGAGCCTACGGGGAGCAGTACTTC
TRBJ2-7 | TRBV7-8 | TRBD2 | few | CASSPRRGPRTSGSYEQYF | TGTGCCAGCAGCCCACGTAGGGGGCCTCGGACTAGCGGCTCCTACGAGCAGTACTTC
TRBJ1-2 | TRBV7-9 | TRBD1 | few | CASSLTGDQGYTF | TGTGCCAGCAGCTTGACAGGGGATCAGGGCTACACCTTC
TRBJ2-1 | TRBV4-3 | - | many | CASSQGQGNNEQFF | TGCGCCAGCAGCCAAGGGCAGGGTAACAATGAGCAGTTCTTC
TRBJ2-1 | TRBV5-1 | TRBD1 | many | CASSFGTGALNEQFF | TGCGCCAGCAGTTTCGGGACAGGGGCTTTGAATGAGCAGTTCTTC
TRBJ2-7 | TRBV5-1 | - | - | CASTPSGLLYEQYF | TGCGCCAGCACCCCCAGCGGGTTACTCTACGAGCAGTACTTC
TRBJ2-6 | TRBV5-1 | - | - | CASYTGILISGANVLTF | TGCGCCAGCTATACAGGAATCCTAATCTCTGGGGCCAACGTCCTGACTTTC
TRBJ1-1 | TRBV5-6 | TRBD1 | few | CASSYGQGLTEAFF | TGTGCCAGCAGCTACGGACAGGGACTCACTGAAGCTTTCTTT
TRBJ1-1 | TRBV29-1 | TRBD1 | few | CSVGSGQGSLNTEAFF | TGCAGCGTTGGTTCGGGACAGGGATCCTTGAACACTGAAGCTTTCTTT
TRBJ1-3 | TRBV28 | - | - | CASSPRGSFSGNTIYF | TGTGCCAGCAGCCCTAGGGGCAGCTTCTCTGGAAACACCATATATTTT
TRBJ2-1 | TRBV14 | TRBD2 | few | CASSHAGLATYNEQFF | TGTGCCAGCAGCCACGCTGGACTAGCGACCTACAATGAGCAGTTCTTC